This is a list of T cell receptor beta chains from one sample in a study of T cell responses to AZD1222 COVID-19 vaccine. Assay: immunoSEQ multiplex PCR; the TCRdb copy retains only in-frame clones and omits some. The sample has 90,000 to 150,000 clones; about nine tenths are singletons. The input for sequencing was peripheral blood, taken on day 0 of AZD1222 vaccination. The source is an adult in good health. Each CDR3 is given with its conserved first and last residue. Fields, in order: J gene, clone size, D gene, V gene, CDR3 DNA, CDR3 protein. The D gene is left open where the match is weak. The size of a clone is reported for some rows only, either as once, few or many, or as a class for expanded clones.

TRBJ1-3	.	.	TRBV11-2	TGTGCCAGCAGCTTAGTGCGCGGCTCTGGAAACACCATATATTTT	CASSLVRGSGNTIYF
TRBJ2-1	few	.	TRBV19	TGTGCCAGTAGTCTACTACAGGGTATTGAGCAGTTCTTC	CASSLLQGIEQFF
TRBJ2-1	.	.	TRBV11-2	TGTGCCAGCAGCTTTGGGGGGCGGGTCAACAATGAGCAGTTCTTC	CASSFGGRVNNEQFF
TRBJ2-3	.	TRBD2	TRBV28	TGTGCCAGCAGCACCCGCGGGGGGGCCCGAGATACGCAGTATTTT	CASSTRGGARDTQYF
TRBJ1-6	.	.	TRBV4-2	TGTGCCAGCAGCCAGGTCGCGGGACCAACCTATAATTCACCCCTCCACTTT	CASSQVAGPTYNSPLHF
TRBJ1-4	.	.	TRBV15	TGTGCCACCAGCCGAGGGGACGCAACTAATGAAAAACTGTTTTTT	CATSRGDATNEKLFF
TRBJ1-5	.	.	TRBV7-2	TGTGCCAGCAGCTGGGGGCAGGACTACAATCAGCCCCAGCATTTT	CASSWGQDYNQPQHF
TRBJ1-2	.	.	TRBV18	TGTGCCAGCTCACCAGAGGGGACCTATGGCTACACCTTC	CASSPEGTYGYTF
TRBJ1-1	.	.	TRBV5-4	TGTGCCAGCAGCACGCGGGCTGAAGCTTTCTTT	CASSTRAEAFF
TRBJ2-3	.	.	TRBV3-1/TRBV3-2	TGTGCCAGCAGCCAAGTACAGGGCCGGGGAGATACGCAGTATTTT	CASSQVQGRGDTQYF
TRBJ1-3	.	TRBD1	TRBV2	TGTGCCAGCAGTGCGACAGGGTCTGGAAACACCATATATTTT	CASSATGSGNTIYF
TRBJ2-2	.	.	TRBV21-1	TGTGCCAGCAGCAAAGCGCGGGGCGCGAACACCGGGGAGCTGTTTTTT	CASSKARGANTGELFF
TRBJ1-2	.	.	TRBV20-1	TGCAGTGGGGGCGTGCTTGATGGCTACACCTTC	CSGGVLDGYTF
TRBJ2-7	.	.	TRBV21-1	TGTGCCAGCAGCAGGAGCGTACTAAGCTTC	CASSRSVLSF
TRBJ1-1	.	.	TRBV5-1	TGCGCCAGCAGCCGTCCGGAAAGGGCCACTGAAGCTTTCTTT	CASSRPERATEAFF
TRBJ2-6	.	.	TRBV27	TGTGCCAGCAGCTCCCCGGGCTCTGGGGCCAACGTCCTGACTTTC	CASSSPGSGANVLTF
TRBJ1-3	few	.	TRBV5-1	TGCGCCAGCAGCTTGGACAGCTCTGGAAACACCATATATTTT	CASSLDSSGNTIYF
TRBJ1-1	.	.	TRBV10-1	TGCGCCAGCAGTGAGAACAGCCAAGCTTTCTTT	CASSENSQAFF
TRBJ2-2	.	TRBD2	TRBV7-6	TGTGCCAGCAGCTTAGCGGGTGTGTGGCTAGCGGGGAACACCGGGGAGCTGTTTTTT	CASSLAGVWLAGNTGELFF
TRBJ1-1	.	.	TRBV28	TGTGCCACGTCGAACACTGAAGCTTTCTTT	CATSNTEAFF
TRBJ2-7	.	.	TRBV19	TGTGCCAGTAGTATAGGGGCGTTAGGCGACTACGAGCAGTACTTC	CASSIGALGDYEQYF
TRBJ2-3	.	.	TRBV28	TGTGCCAGCAGTTTAGGAGGGGCGCTCCTAGATACGCAGTATTTT	CASSLGGALLDTQYF
TRBJ1-1	.	.	TRBV7-6	TGTGCCAGCAGCTTAGCGGACAACTCGAACACTGAAGCTTTCTTT	CASSLADNSNTEAFF
TRBJ1-4	.	TRBD1	TRBV28	TGTGCCAGCAGTTCAGGACAGGGGAGGGAAAAACTGTTTTTT	CASSSGQGREKLFF